This T cell receptor (beta chain) derives from a study of T cells in Graves' hyperthyroidism and ophthalmopathy. The overall study: Peripheral blood specimens were obtained at initial diagnosis, prior to any treatment. The study's findings and limits: The blood repertoire included most of the expanded thyroid clonotypes above 0.001.

The TCR beta CDR3 regions underwent amplification using RNA transcripts as the source. During a first-round RT-PCR of the TCR CDR3, the HTBI primer set was used. TCRdb independently ran MiXCR on the multiplex PCR reads; one entry per CDR3 protein. The data show 450,000 to 550,000 distinct CDR3 sequences, around 22% seen once. The J segment lost 0 bases and the V segment lost 8 bases, leaving 13 bases of the junction unmatched. The CDR3 runs 17 residues. Looked up from germline, CDR1 is MRHNA and CDR2 is SNTAGT. Subjects with ophthalmopathy showed a Clinical Activity Score no lower than 3, a NOSPECS grade no lower than 4, and a duration shorter than 3 months. Diagnoses used clinical symptoms, serum thyroxine and TRAb, thyroid ultrasound and orbital computed tomography. This clonotype was seen many times. What it binds is not known.

Sequenced sample: blood. The rearrangement uses TRBV6-4 and TRBJ1-5; 7 bases align to TRBD1. This TCR was sampled from a woman aged 30 to 39 with Graves' ophthalmopathy. The CDR3 loop reads CASSSGTESHSNQPQHF. The CDR3 coding sequence is TGTGCCAGCTCCTCCGGGACAGAGAGCCATAGCAATCAGCCCCAGCATTTT.